A single T cell receptor beta chain is shown here with its context. The antigen is unknown. Germline values: CDR1 KGHSH, CDR2 LQKENI. This CDR3 contains 17 residues. V lost 2 bases to trimming and J lost 4 bases, with 20 bases between them. The sample is drawn from a study of yellow fever vaccine responses in identical twins. General observations from the study: Reportedly, twins showed a vaccine T cell response that looked partly convergent and partly personalized.

One entry per CDR3 protein results from TCRdb running MiXCR on the RT-PCR reads. The table shows 9,900 or so distinct CDR3 sequences, with around 78% occurring only once. The sample here was T cells from blood (PBMCs), unsorted or a sorted subset (not recorded which), taken before or after yellow fever vaccination (not recorded which). V gene TRBV18 combines with J gene TRBJ2-5; D is perhaps TRBD2 (6 bases). The source of this sequence is a woman under 30 who received the yellow fever vaccine. CDR3 in amino acids: CASSPAGRPESAETQYF. DNA for the CDR3: TGTGCCAGCTCACCAGCGGGGAGGCCAGAATCCGCAGAGACCCAGTACTTC. Full variable domain (rest looked up from reference TRBV18 and TRBJ2-5): NAGVMQNPRHLVRRRGQEARLRCSPMKGHSHVYWYRQLPEEGLKFMVYLQKENIIDESGMPKERFSAEFPKEGPSILRIQQVVRGDSAAYFCASSPAGRPESAETQYFGPGTRLLVL.